This T cell receptor beta chain was sequenced for a study of blood T cell repertoires in COVID-19. Sequencing was performed with immunoSEQ multiplex PCR; in TCRdb, only in-frame clones are kept and a portion is missing. The sample lists 88,000 or so clones, roughly 80% occurring once. This CDR3 spans 17 amino acids. The germline V gene encodes CDR1 MNHNY and CDR2 SVGAGI (reference sequence). V was cut by 5 bases and J by 5 bases, with 25 bases left in between. The sequence came from a human donor in a cohort sampled during active COVID-19. Material for sequencing was peripheral blood. The chain recombines TRBV6-6 with TRBJ2-7; maybe TRBD2 (6 bases). The chain's CDR3 is CASSQPHLRGISHEQYF. CDR3 bases: TGTGCCAGCAGTCAGCCACATCTACGCGGGATATCACACGAGCAGTACTTC.